This is a list of T cell receptor beta chains from one sample in a study of T cells in Graves' hyperthyroidism and ophthalmopathy. MiXCR was run by TCRdb on the multiplex PCR reads, yielding one entry per CDR3 protein. The sample shows 600,000 to 650,000 distinct CDR3 sequences, around 20% of them seen only once. Sequenced sample: blood. These receptors came from a man aged 30 to 39 with Graves' ophthalmopathy. The CDR3 runs from the conserved cysteine through the conserved F or W. The D gene is left open where the match is weak. Only part of the rows carry a size: once, few, many, or a class if the clone is expanded.

NA,TRBJ1-2,NA,TRBV6-5,TGTGCCAGCAGTTTACTGGGACTCAGCACGACCTATGGCTACACCTTC,CASSLLGLSTTYGYTF
NA,TRBJ1-4,TRBD1,TRBV5-5,TGTGCCAGCAGCTGGACAGGGTCTAATGAAAAACTGTTTTTT,CASSWTGSNEKLFF
few,TRBJ1-4,TRBD1,TRBV9,TGTGCCAGCAGCCCAACACAGGGGCCGGGCGAAAAACTGTTTTTT,CASSPTQGPGEKLFF
many,TRBJ1-2,NA,TRBV12-3/TRBV12-4,TGTGCCAGCAGTTTCCAGGGAGTGAGTGGCTACACCTTC,CASSFQGVSGYTF
NA,TRBJ2-3,TRBD2,TRBV19,TGTGCCAGTACTCCGACTAGCGGGAGAGATACGCAGTATTTT,CASTPTSGRDTQYF
few,TRBJ2-7,TRBD2,TRBV9,TGTGCCAGCAGCGCGGGAGGGGGAGGCTACGAGCAGTACTTC,CASSAGGGGYEQYF
many,TRBJ1-1,NA,TRBV27,TGTGCCAGCAGTTGGGGCGGAGGGGACACTGAAGCTTTCTTT,CASSWGGGDTEAFF
NA,TRBJ2-2,TRBD1,TRBV2,TGTGCCAGCACCCCGGGACAGCCTACGAACACCGGGGAGCTGTTTTTT,CASTPGQPTNTGELFF
few,TRBJ2-2,NA,TRBV20-1,TGCAGTGCTAGACTGCAGGGGAGGGACACCGGGGAGCTGTTTTTT,CSARLQGRDTGELFF
many,TRBJ2-1,NA,TRBV7-3,TGTGCCAGCAGCGAATGGGAGGCCTACAATGAGCAGTTCTTC,CASSEWEAYNEQFF
many,TRBJ1-5,NA,TRBV7-2,TGTGCCAGCAGCTTAGACAGACTCAATCAGCCCCAGCATTTT,CASSLDRLNQPQHF
few,TRBJ1-6,NA,TRBV30,TGTGCCTGGAGAGAAGGGACAAGCTCCTATAATTCACCCCTCCACTTT,CAWREGTSSYNSPLHF
once,TRBJ1-4,NA,TRBV20-1,TGCAGTGGTACAGGAGGCGGCAATGAAAAACTGTTTTTT,CSGTGGGNEKLFF
few,TRBJ2-1,TRBD2,TRBV11-2,TGTGCCAGCAGCTGGGTCTCAGCGGGAGTATTGGATGAGCAGTTCTTC,CASSWVSAGVLDEQFF
many,TRBJ2-1,NA,TRBV28,TGTGCCAGCAGTTTACTTTCCGGTGTGTATGGCTACAATGAGCAGTTCTTC,CASSLLSGVYGYNEQFF
many,TRBJ2-1,TRBD2,TRBV2,TGTGCCACCCTAGCGGCGCTAACGGGTGAGCAGTTCTTC,CATLAALTGEQFF
NA,TRBJ2-1,TRBD2,TRBV5-6,TGTGCCAGCAGCTTGGGAGAAGGCATAGCGGGGAGATACAATGAGCAGTTCTTC,CASSLGEGIAGRYNEQFF
many,TRBJ2-5,NA,TRBV28,TGTGCCAGCAGTTTGTGGCAGACACAAGAGACCCAGTACTTC,CASSLWQTQETQYF
many,TRBJ1-2,NA,TRBV28,TGTGCCAGCAGTATAACGGGCTATGGCTACACCTTC,CASSITGYGYTF